The 15 T cell receptor beta chains below come from one sample, sequenced in a study of blood T cell repertoires in COVID-19. The repertoire was sequenced with immunoSEQ multiplex PCR; TCRdb's copy has only in-frame clones and lacks some. In the table there are tens of thousands of clones, 76% of which are singletons. Source material: peripheral blood. The receptors shown here come from a man in his sixties with COVID-19, enrolled during active disease.

The chain links TRBV29-1 to TRBJ1-1, with D tentatively TRBD1 (6 bases). The CDR3 has 17 amino acids. The germline gives CDR1 SQVTM, CDR2 ANQGSEA. The germline V and J ends were trimmed by 5 bases and 1 base, with 23 bases remaining between them. CDR3 sequence (DNA): TGCAGCGTTACGCCTTACCTGAACAGGGAAGGGAACACTGAAGCTTTCTTT. Residues: CSVTPYLNREGNTEAFF.

The chain joins TRBV5-4 to TRBJ1-6, with D perhaps TRBD1 (6 bases). The V gene's germline CDR1 is SGHNT and CDR2 YYREEE (reference sequence). This CDR3 is built from 15 residues. V lost 4 bases and J lost 7, with 15 bases in between. The CDR3 is CASSPDRSQNSPLHF. CDR3 coding DNA: TGTGCCAGCAGCCCGGACAGAAGCCAAAATTCACCCCTCCACTTT.

The V gene is TRBV5-5, the J gene TRBJ2-1; 9 nucleotides align to TRBD1. CDR3 length: 15 residues. The germline gives CDR1 SGHKS, CDR2 YYEKEE (reference sequence). Trimming cost V 5 bases and J 10 bases; bases outside gene matches: 13. The CDR3 spells CASRLQPGQGGEQFF. DNA for the CDR3: TGTGCCAGCAGGTTACAACCGGGACAGGGTGGGGAGCAGTTCTTC.

This rearrangement joins TRBV7-2 to TRBJ2-7; possibly TRBD1 for D (6 bases). Germline CDR1 and CDR2: SGHTA and FQGNSA. The V end was cut by 0 bases, the J end by 4 bases, with 13 bases between. The CDR3 contains 15 residues. The CDR3 protein is CASSLAAQQGYEQYF. CDR3 sequence (DNA): TGTGCCAGCAGCTTAGCGGCGCAGCAGGGGTACGAGCAGTACTTC.

The rearrangement joins TRBV3-1 (or the pseudogene TRBV3-2) to TRBJ1-6; D is undetermined. The V gene's germline CDR1 is LGHDT and CDR2 YNNKEL (reference sequence). The CDR3 covers 12 residues. Trimming stripped 4 bases from V and 6 bases from J, with 4 bases between. Here the CDR3 DNA reads TGTGCCAGCAGCCCCCTTAATTCACCCCTCCACTTT. Translated, it gives CASSPLNSPLHF.

This clone was recorded many times. The chain combines TRBV10-2 with TRBJ1-3; no firm D call. This CDR3 region has 10 residues. Trimming removed 8 bases at V and 8 bases at J, with 7 bases between. Looked up from germline, CDR1 is WSHSY and CDR2 is SAAADI. For the CDR3, the DNA is TGCGCCAGCGGGCAGGACACCATATATTTT. Translating gives CASGQDTIYF.

The chain carries TRBV5-1 and TRBJ1-1; maybe TRBD1 (6 bases). The germline gives CDR1 SGHRS, CDR2 YFSETQ. This CDR3 comprises 14 residues. The V and J ends lost 4 bases and 3 bases respectively, with 13 bases between them. The CDR3 sequence: CASSPVRTDTEAFF. The CDR3 coding sequence is TGCGCCAGCAGCCCAGTGAGGACAGACACTGAAGCTTTCTTT.

This clone has only a few counts. This chain links TRBV25-1 with TRBJ1-2; D not resolved. This CDR3 is built from 11 residues. V lost 4 bases and J 8 bases, leaving 8 bases between the germline ends. The V gene's germline CDR1 is MGHDK and CDR2 SYGVNS. The CDR3 nucleotides read TGTGCCAGCAGTGCCTCTTTCGGCTACACCTTC. Its protein product is CASSASFGYTF.

The J gene is TRBJ1-1, the V gene TRBV7-9; TRBD1 is a possible D gene (5 bases). Germline V gene sequence: CDR1 SEHNR, CDR2 FQNEAQ (reference sequence). CDR3 length: 13 amino acids. V was pared by 1 base and J by 11 bases, with 14 bases between. The CDR3 is CASSLGGGVGAFF. In DNA form, the CDR3 reads TGTGCCAGCAGCTTAGGTGGAGGGGTTGGGGCTTTCTTT. Full variable domain (missing parts from reference TRBV7-9 and TRBJ1-1): DTGVSQNPRHKITKRGQNVTFRCDPISEHNRLYWYRQTLGQGPEFLTYFQNEAQLEKSRLLSDRFSAERPKGSFSTLEIQRTEQGDSAMYLCASSLGGGVGAFFGQGTRLTVV.

The chain combines TRBV10-3 with TRBJ2-2; no reliable D call. The V and J ends lost 2 bases and 3 bases respectively, with 7 bases between them. From germline, CDR1 is ENHRY and CDR2 SYGVKD. This CDR3 contains 14 residues. The CDR3 spells CAISEVQYTGELFF. CDR3 sequence (DNA): TGTGCCATCAGTGAGGTTCAGTACACCGGGGAGCTGTTTTTT.

Regarding this clone: Other DNA sequences in the same sample also yield this CDR3. V is TRBV5-1 and J is TRBJ2-5; 10 bases map to TRBD1. Germline V lookup: CDR1 SGHRS, CDR2 YFSETQ. The CDR3 is 15 amino acids. Losses at the gene ends were 3 bases for V and 3 bases for J; bases not matched to a gene: 5. CDR3 sequence (DNA): TGCGCCAGCAGCTCTCTCGGGACAGGGGAAGAGACCCAGTACTTC. It specifies CASSSLGTGEETQYF.

The chain joins TRBV2 to TRBJ1-2; 7 bases fit TRBD1. With 4 bases clipped from V and 7 bases from J, the junction kept 3 bases outside the gene matches. Germline-derived CDR1 and CDR2 are SNHLY and FYNNEI. CDR3 length: 12 amino acids. CDR3 amino acids: CASSGQGGGYTF. For the CDR3, the DNA is TGTGCCAGCAGTGGACAGGGCGGTGGCTACACCTTC.

This chain joins TRBV10-3 and TRBJ2-4; maybe TRBD1 (5 bases). V gave up 2 bases and J gave up 9 bases, with 11 bases separating them. Germline CDR1 is ENHRY and CDR2 is SYGVKD. The CDR3 spans 13 residues. This chain's CDR3 is CAISEQGLGIQYF. The CDR3, as DNA: TGTGCCATCAGTGAGCAGGGATTGGGCATTCAGTACTTC.

This chain joins TRBV10-2 and TRBJ2-3; the D gene is possibly TRBD1 (6 bases). The CDR3 length is 17 residues. Germline assignment: CDR1 WSHSY and CDR2 SAAADI. V was trimmed by 0 bases and J by 5 bases, leaving 18 bases between them. In nucleotides, the CDR3 is TGCGCCAGCAGTGAGTCTAGGGCAGGGGTTTCGTTAGATACGCAGTATTTT. Protein: CASSESRAGVSLDTQYF.

This chain joins TRBV10-3 and TRBJ2-1, with TRBD2 identical over 9 bases. Germline CDR1 reads ENHRY; CDR2 reads SYGVKD. V gave up 2 bases and J gave up 4 bases; unmatched junction bases: 12. The CDR3 extends over 18 amino acids. In DNA, the CDR3 is TGTGCCATCAGTGAGGCGAGTCTAGCGGGGCTAATATACAATGAGCAGTTCTTC. Translated, it gives CAISEASLAGLIYNEQFF.